These T cell receptor beta chains were read from a single sample in a study of cytotoxic CD8 clonotypes in ibrutinib-treated CLL. Only in-frame clones appear in the TCRdb table, and some are missing; sequencing was by immunoSEQ multiplex PCR. The table records a few hundred thousand clones, roughly two thirds of them present only once. The sample in question was PBMCs, obtained after 36 months of ibrutinib treatment. Receptors were obtained from a human donor with chronic lymphocytic leukemia. Each CDR3 is given with its conserved first and last residue. D genes are given only for firm matches. The size entry is marked missing in some rows and otherwise reads once, few, many or a size class.

TRBJ2-4 TRBV7-6 . . CASSLGPSRPGGKNIQYF TGTGCCAGCAGCTTAGGTCCCTCGAGGCCCGGAGGCAAAAACATTCAGTACTTC
TRBJ2-7 TRBV7-9 . . CASSNPPRTYEQYF TGTGCCAGCAGCAATCCCCCCAGGACCTACGAGCAGTACTTC
TRBJ1-2 TRBV4-1 . few CASSRDGSYGYTF TGCGCCAGCAGCCGGGACGGGAGTTATGGCTACACCTTC
TRBJ2-1 TRBV6-5 . . CASSGGYNEQFF TGTGCCAGTTCCGGCGGTTACAATGAGCAGTTCTTC
TRBJ1-5 TRBV5-1 TRBD1 . CASSLEGQGGNQPQHF TGCGCCAGCAGCTTGGAGGGACAGGGAGGCAATCAGCCCCAGCATTTT
TRBJ2-1 TRBV28 TRBD1 . CASSLRDRGRNEQFF TGTGCCAGCAGTCTCCGGGACAGGGGTCGGAATGAGCAGTTCTTC
TRBJ1-6 TRBV7-3 . . CASSLIGRKSYNSPLHF TGTGCCAGCAGCTTAATCGGACGGAAGTCCTATAATTCACCCCTCCACTTT
TRBJ2-5 TRBV5-1 . . CASSLEGGRKETQYF TGCGCCAGCAGCTTGGAGGGGGGAAGAAAGGAGACCCAGTACTTC
TRBJ1-1 TRBV19 . . CASSLGGEAPLNTEAFF TGTGCCAGTAGCCTCGGCGGGGAGGCCCCACTGAACACTGAAGCTTTCTTT
TRBJ2-1 TRBV29-1 . . CSVERRRAALGNEQFF TGCAGCGTTGAACGTCGACGAGCGGCCTTGGGCAATGAGCAGTTCTTC
TRBJ1-4 TRBV9 TRBD1 . CASSGRDRGSEKLFF TGTGCCAGCAGCGGCCGGGACAGGGGGAGTGAAAAACTGTTTTTT
TRBJ2-7 TRBV2 . . CARQEVHEQYF TGTGCCAGACAAGAGGTCCACGAGCAGTACTTC
TRBJ2-2 TRBV6-5 . . CASSWGGQRDTGELFF TGTGCCAGCAGTTGGGGGGGACAGCGAGACACCGGGGAGCTGTTTTTT
TRBJ2-3 TRBV7-2 TRBD2 . CASSTRTSGSTDTQYF TGTGCCAGCAGCACCCGGACTAGCGGGAGCACAGATACGCAGTATTTT
TRBJ2-3 TRBV5-1 TRBD2 once CASSDAGGMTDTQYF TGCGCCAGCAGCGACGCGGGAGGGATGACAGATACGCAGTATTTT
TRBJ1-4 TRBV4-1 . few CASSQEVGTGNEKLFF TGCGCCAGCAGCCAAGAAGTCGGGACCGGTAATGAAAAACTGTTTTTT
TRBJ2-7 TRBV29-1 TRBD1 few CSVGTDGPYEQYF TGCAGCGTAGGGACAGACGGACCCTACGAGCAGTACTTC
TRBJ2-7 TRBV4-1 . . CASSSGVHEQYF TGCGCCAGCAGTTCCGGAGTCCACGAGCAGTACTTC
TRBJ2-7 TRBV4-1 TRBD1 . CASSREPGQVAYEQYF TGCGCCAGCAGCCGAGAGCCGGGACAGGTTGCCTACGAGCAGTACTTC
TRBJ2-2 TRBV18 . . CASSPLVSTGELFF TGTGCCAGCTCACCATTGGTTAGCACCGGGGAGCTGTTTTTT
TRBJ2-7 TRBV7-8 . . CASSPGYEQYF TGTGCCAGCAGCCCAGGATACGAGCAGTACTTC
TRBJ1-2 TRBV4-1 . . CASSLPGGRRLGGYTF TGCGCCAGCAGCCTTCCGGGGGGCAGGCGCCTTGGGGGCTACACCTTC
TRBJ2-2 TRBV25-1 . . CASSVGTGELFF TGTGCCAGCAGTGTCGGGACCGGGGAGCTGTTTTTT
TRBJ2-7 TRBV27 . . CASSLLSRLSEQYF TGTGCCAGCAGTTTACTCTCTCGCCTCTCCGAGCAGTACTTC
TRBJ2-4 TRBV5-4 . . CASSGSVAKNIQYF TGTGCCAGCAGCGGGAGCGTAGCCAAAAACATTCAGTACTTC
TRBJ2-2 TRBV5-1 TRBD2 . CASSLNPAGAYTGELFF TGCGCCAGCAGCTTGAACCCAGCGGGGGCCTACACCGGGGAGCTGTTTTTT
TRBJ2-7 TRBV2 . . CASHWGSSYEQYF TGTGCCAGCCATTGGGGGTCTTCCTACGAGCAGTACTTC
TRBJ1-2 TRBV9 . . CASSEGRWYGYTF TGTGCCAGCAGCGAGGGACGTTGGTATGGCTACACCTTC
TRBJ1-1 TRBV5-1 TRBD1 . CASSRRTGKNTEAFF TGCGCCAGCAGCCGAAGGACAGGGAAGAACACTGAAGCTTTCTTT
TRBJ2-6 TRBV28 . . CASSFTGSGGANVLTF TGTGCCAGCAGTTTTACAGGGTCGGGTGGGGCCAACGTCCTGACTTTC
TRBJ1-5 TRBV27 . . CASSLYGHQPQHF TGTGCCAGCAGTCTGTATGGGCATCAGCCCCAGCATTTT
TRBJ2-4 TRBV27 TRBD2 . CASSPGTSAMLAKNIQYF TGTGCCAGCAGTCCCGGGACTAGCGCAATGCTAGCCAAAAACATTCAGTACTTC
TRBJ2-7 TRBV7-2 TRBD1 few CASSLGPGGYEQYF TGTGCCAGCAGCTTAGGGCCAGGGGGCTACGAGCAGTACTTC
TRBJ2-1 TRBV12-5 TRBD1 . CASGAGQGVNEQFF TGTGCTAGTGGAGCGGGACAGGGGGTCAATGAGCAGTTCTTC
TRBJ2-7 TRBV4-3 . . CASSQDPQGGVYEQYF TGCGCCAGCAGCCAAGATCCCCAGGGTGGGGTTTACGAGCAGTACTTC
TRBJ2-7 TRBV29-1 . few CSADGQYF TGCAGCGCCGACGGGCAGTACTTC
TRBJ2-7 TRBV29-1 . few CSVGRGPYEQYF TGCAGCGTTGGCCGAGGTCCCTACGAGCAGTACTTC
TRBJ1-6 TRBV5-1 . . CASSFTPGRVVRSPLHF TGCGCCAGCAGCTTCACTCCTGGCAGGGTGGTGCGTTCACCCCTCCACTTT
TRBJ2-5 TRBV13 . . CASSRGLYQETQYF TGTGCCAGCAGCCGGGGACTGTATCAAGAGACCCAGTACTTC
TRBJ2-2 TRBV28 . . CASTGANTGELFF TGTGCCAGCACAGGCGCGAACACCGGGGAGCTGTTTTTT
TRBJ1-5 TRBV4-2 . . CASSQDWVQGQPQHF TGTGCCAGCAGCCAAGATTGGGTACAGGGACAGCCCCAGCATTTT
TRBJ1-5 TRBV4-1 TRBD1 . CASSTGDGNQPQHF TGCGCCAGCAGCACAGGGGATGGCAATCAGCCCCAGCATTTT
TRBJ1-5 TRBV5-6 . . CASSLFGGDQPQHF TGTGCCAGCAGCTTGTTTGGGGGCGATCAGCCCCAGCATTTT
TRBJ2-3 TRBV9 . . CASSAFTDTQYF TGTGCCAGCAGCGCCTTTACAGATACGCAGTATTTT
TRBJ1-6 TRBV5-6 TRBD1 once CASSREIRQGESPLHF TGTGCCAGCAGCCGCGAGATTCGACAGGGGGAATCACCCCTCCACTTT
TRBJ2-1 TRBV5-1 . . CASSFHRTASGGEQFF TGCGCCAGCAGCTTCCATAGGACAGCGAGTGGCGGTGAGCAGTTCTTC
TRBJ2-3 TRBV2 TRBD1 . CARGTGPLSGADTQYF TGTGCCAGAGGGACAGGGCCCTTATCTGGGGCAGATACGCAGTATTTT
TRBJ2-1 TRBV4-1 TRBD2 . CASSQTLAGASPYNEQFF TGCGCCAGCAGCCAAACTCTAGCGGGGGCGTCCCCCTACAATGAGCAGTTCTTC
TRBJ1-1 TRBV27 . . CASTQPTVRIKTEAFF TGTGCCAGCACCCAGCCGACAGTTAGGATTAAGACTGAAGCTTTCTTT
TRBJ2-7 TRBV19 TRBD1 . CASSKTGTGGSYEQYF TGTGCCAGTAGTAAAACCGGGACAGGGGGAAGCTACGAGCAGTACTTC
TRBJ2-3 TRBV29-1 . . CSISGADTQYF TGCAGCATCTCAGGGGCGGATACGCAGTATTTT
TRBJ1-1 TRBV18 . . CASSPFQGVNTEAFF TGTGCCAGCTCACCATTTCAGGGCGTGAACACTGAAGCTTTCTTT
TRBJ1-2 TRBV29-1 . . CSVPFLYRDNYGYTF TGCAGCGTTCCCTTCCTCTACCGGGACAACTATGGCTACACCTTC
TRBJ2-7 TRBV5-4 TRBD2 . CASSLPLAGGKNEQYF TGTGCCAGCAGCCTGCCACTGGCGGGAGGAAAGAACGAGCAGTACTTC
TRBJ2-1 TRBV11-3 . . CASSLGGAEPGNEQFF TGTGCCAGCAGCTTAGGAGGGGCTGAGCCTGGGAATGAGCAGTTCTTC
TRBJ1-5 TRBV6-5 . few CASSLGFRQPQHF TGTGCCAGCAGTTTGGGCTTCCGTCAGCCCCAGCATTTT
TRBJ2-7 TRBV29-1 TRBD1 few CSVDLVRDRGYEQYF TGCAGCGTTGATCTGGTAAGGGACAGGGGCTACGAGCAGTACTTC
TRBJ1-1 TRBV7-9 . . CASSFRLNTEAFF TGTGCCAGCAGCTTCCGGTTGAACACTGAAGCTTTCTTT
TRBJ2-1 TRBV7-9 . few CASSVWLENEQFF TGTGCCAGCAGCGTGTGGCTAGAGAATGAGCAGTTCTTC
TRBJ1-1 TRBV29-1 . few CSVLERYTEAFF TGCAGCGTCCTCGAGAGGTACACTGAAGCTTTCTTT